The present T cell receptor beta chain was sequenced within a study of blood T cell repertoires in COVID-19. Trimming left V 11 bases short and J 9 bases short, with 14 bases between. CDR1 is KGHSH and CDR2 is LQKENI in the germline V gene. The CDR3 length is 11 residues. Sequencing was performed with immunoSEQ multiplex PCR; in TCRdb, only in-frame clones are kept and a portion is missing. The data show under 250,000 clones, under 85% seen once. Sequenced material: peripheral blood. This chain connects TRBV18 to TRBJ2-1, with D perhaps matching TRBD2 (5 bases). The sequence was collected from a human donor in a cohort sampled during active COVID-19. CDR3 coding DNA: TGTGCCTCATCAAAGGGAGTTGAGCAGTTCTTC. As protein: CASSKGVEQFF.